Presented here are 24 T cell receptor beta chains from one specimen sequenced in a study of cytomegalovirus exposure and HLA in healthy donors. The primer mix had 60 Vbeta and 13 Jbeta primers. Profiled with immunoSEQ multiplex PCR; TCRdb holds only in-frame clones, not every one. The table shows more than 95,000 clones, with 64% occurring only once. The sample was PBMCs. Receptors were obtained from a man aged 55 to 70 in good health and CMV-seronegative.

This chain uses TRBV14 with TRBJ2-1; 7 bases fit TRBD1. This CDR3 contains 16 residues. V gave up 4 bases and J gave up 4 bases; unmatched junction bases: 10. Germline lookup yields CDR1 SGHDN and CDR2 FVKESK. The CDR3: CASSPRDSHWYNEQFF. DNA of the CDR3: TGTGCCAGCAGCCCTAGGGACAGCCACTGGTACAATGAGCAGTTCTTC. Based on the CDR3 plus reference TRBV14 and TRBJ2-1, the full variable domain is EAGVTQFPSHSVIEKGQTVTLRCDPISGHDNLYWYRRVMGKEIKFLLHFVKESKQDESGMPNNRFLAERTGGTYSTLKVQPAELEDSGVYFCASSPRDSHWYNEQFFGPGTRLTVL.

This clone showed up just a few times. The CDR3 bases are TGTGCCAGTACCCCAGGGGGAGTTCGCAATCAGCCCCAGCATTTT. As protein: CASTPGGVRNQPQHF. The chain uses TRBV19 and TRBJ1-5; TRBD1 matches at 7 bases. The germline CDR1 and CDR2 sequences are LNHDA and SQIVND (reference sequence). V lost 7 bases and J lost 2; bases outside the gene matches: 8. The CDR3 extends over 15 amino acids.

The chain's CDR3 is CASSEPGTASYGYTF. In DNA form, the CDR3 reads TGTGCCAGCAGTGAACCCGGGACAGCCAGTTATGGCTACACCTTC. The chain couples TRBV2 to TRBJ1-2; 7 nucleotides match TRBD1. Germline loops: CDR1 SNHLY, CDR2 FYNNEI. This CDR3 is built from 15 residues. With V trimmed by 2 bases and J by 5 bases, 8 bases remained unmatched.

On this clone: One end of the junction does not line up with germline, which may come from a read error. The chain recombines TRBV19 with TRBJ2-5, with 11 bases that match TRBD1. Looked up from germline, CDR1 is LNHDA and CDR2 is SQIVND (reference sequence). The CDR3 is 16 residues long. The CDR3 loop is CASSFPGQGAQEAQYF. The CDR3 DNA sequence: TGTGCCAGTAGTTTCCCCGGACAGGGGGCACAAGAGGCCCAGTACTTC.

This clone was found many times. The gene calls are TRBV2 and TRBJ1-1, with D uncertain. Per the germline V gene, CDR1 is SNHLY and CDR2 is FYNNEI. CDR3 length: 13 residues. Trimming removed 6 bases at V and 6 bases at J, with 14 bases between. The CDR3 bases are TGTGCCAGCAGGGTAGTTGAGAGTGCTGAAGCTTTCTTT. Translation: CASRVVESAEAFF.

The chain employs TRBV10-3 and TRBJ2-5; tentative D call: TRBD2 (6 bases). The assigned J gene may be wrong: the sequence end matches TRBJ2-7 better. This CDR3 is built from 11 residues. Germline V gene data show CDR1 as ENHRY and CDR2 as SYGVKD. CDR3 protein: CAISGGDEQYF. In nucleotides, the CDR3 is TGTGCCATCAGCGGGGGAGACGAGCAGTACTTC.

The chain is built from TRBV9 and TRBJ2-3; D might be TRBD2 (6 bases). The CDR3 runs to 15 residues. Deletions cut 0 bases from V and 1 base from J, with 9 bases between. Germline-derived CDR1 and CDR2 are SGDLS and YYNGEE. The CDR3 bases are TGTGCCAGCAGCGTAGATGGCGGGGGCACAGATACGCAGTATTTT. It translates to CASSVDGGGTDTQYF.

The V and J genes are TRBV18 and TRBJ1-1; tentatively, D is TRBD1 (6 bases). Deletions cut 2 bases from V and 0 bases from J, with 7 bases between. This CDR3 is built from 14 residues. Germline CDR1 and CDR2: KGHSH and LQKENI. The CDR3 DNA follows: TGTGCCAGCTCACCAGGACAGATGAACACTGAAGCTTTCTTT. It translates to CASSPGQMNTEAFF.

J is TRBJ1-4 and V is TRBV7-9; 9 nucleotides agree with TRBD1. Germline trimming cut 4 bases from V and 8 bases from J; bases unmatched to any gene: 5. From germline, CDR1 is SEHNR and CDR2 FQNEAQ (reference sequence). The CDR3 covers 14 residues. DNA for the CDR3: TGTGCCAGCAGCTCGGGACAGGGAGGAGAAAAACTGTTTTTT. Its translation is CASSSGQGGEKLFF.

This clone has only a few counts. The gene calls are TRBV6-5 and TRBJ1-5; D remains unclear. Per the germline V gene, CDR1 is MNHEY and CDR2 is SVGAGI. The V end lost 11 bases, the J end lost 4 bases, and 15 bases lay between the germline ends. This CDR3 comprises 13 residues. The CDR3 region is CAAARSKNQPQHF. In DNA, the CDR3 is TGTGCCGCAGCGAGGAGCAAAAATCAGCCCCAGCATTTT.

The chain joins TRBV28 to TRBJ2-7; 7 bases fit TRBD1. CDR3 length: 14 residues. Trimming removed 5 bases from V and 2 bases from J; junction bases left unmatched: 6. The germline gives CDR1 MDHEN, CDR2 SYDVKM. In DNA form, the CDR3 reads TGTGCCAGCAGTCCACCGGGACAGACCTACGAGCAGTACTTC. It specifies CASSPPGQTYEQYF.

The J gene is TRBJ1-5, the V gene TRBV27, with D perhaps matching TRBD1 (6 bases). This CDR3 region has 16 residues. Germline V gene data show CDR1 as MNHEY and CDR2 as SMNVEV (reference sequence). The germline V and J ends were trimmed by 6 bases and 3 bases, with 18 bases remaining between them. DNA of the CDR3: TGTGCCAGCAGCCCAGGGGAGCGGCTTATCAATCAGCCCCAGCATTTT. It yields the protein CASSPGERLINQPQHF.

The chain is built from TRBV2 and TRBJ1-1; D may be TRBD1 (6 bases). The CDR3 has 14 residues. Trimming left V 9 bases short and J 0 bases short, with 14 bases between. Germline loops: CDR1 SNHLY, CDR2 FYNNEI. CDR3 DNA sequence: TGTGCCAGTGGCAGGGGCGGATTGAACACTGAAGCTTTCTTT. This translates into CASGRGGLNTEAFF. Full variable domain (rest looked up from reference TRBV2 and TRBJ1-1): EPEVTQTPSHQVTQMGQEVILRCVPISNHLYFYWYRQILGQKVEFLVSFYNNEISEKSEIFDDQFSVERPDGSNFTLKIRSTKLEDSAMYFCASGRGGLNTEAFFGQGTRLTVV.

The chain couples TRBV11-3 to TRBJ2-7, with TRBD2 matching 11 bases. The V gene end was trimmed by 5 bases and the J gene end by 5 bases; junction bases not matched to a gene: 8. The CDR3 totals 15 residues. Germline assignment: CDR1 SGHNT and CDR2 YENEEA. CDR3 DNA sequence: TGTGCCAGCAGCCCCACTAGCGGGAGTGGGCACGAGCAGTACTTC. Translation: CASSPTSGSGHEQYF.

The chain recombines TRBV19 with TRBJ1-2; D unresolved. The ends were cut back, 3 bases at V and 4 bases at J, with 3 bases in the middle. CDR1 and CDR2 from the germline V gene are LNHDA and SQIVND (reference sequence). The CDR3 contains 11 residues. The CDR3 coding sequence is TGTGCCAGTAGTATCCGCTATGGCTACACCTTC. It is translated as CASSIRYGYTF.

The chain links TRBV4-2 to TRBJ2-1; 14 bases match TRBD2. The CDR3 is 21 amino acids. Germline assignment: CDR1 LGHNA and CDR2 YNFKEQ. V lost 1 base, J lost 4 bases, and 15 bases stayed unmatched. The CDR3 is CASSQAHIPGLAGEDYNEQFF. CDR3 bases: TGTGCCAGCAGCCAAGCTCATATACCGGGACTAGCGGGAGAGGATTACAATGAGCAGTTCTTC.

V is TRBV28 and J is TRBJ1-3, with 10 bases fitting TRBD1. This CDR3 spans 19 amino acids. J was trimmed by 1 base and V by 5 bases; bases with no gene match: 14. Germline values: CDR1 MDHEN, CDR2 SYDVKM. This CDR3 reads CASSREGRQGALSGNTIYF. For the CDR3, the DNA is TGTGCCAGCAGTCGCGAGGGCCGACAGGGGGCATTATCTGGAAACACCATATATTTT.

V and J are TRBV5-1 and TRBJ2-1; 14 nucleotides match TRBD2. CDR3 length equals 16 residues. Germline assignment: CDR1 SGHRS and CDR2 YFSETQ. V gave up 4 bases and J gave up 8 bases; unmatched junction bases: 8. The CDR3 DNA reads TGCGCCAGCAGCACCAGACTAGCGGGGGGGCTAGATGAGCAGTTCTTC. This encodes CASSTRLAGGLDEQFF.

The genes are TRBV6-1 and TRBJ1-6, with 7 bases matching TRBD1. The CDR3 has 14 amino acids. Germline CDR1 and CDR2: MNHNS and SASEGT. V lost 11 bases and J lost 7; bases outside the gene matches: 11. CDR3 DNA sequence: TGTGCCGGGAGGAACCGGGACAGCAATTCACCCCTCCACTTT. Protein: CAGRNRDSNSPLHF.

The chain carries TRBV15 and TRBJ1-5; no clear D. Germline assignment: CDR1 LNHNV and CDR2 YYDKDF (reference sequence). This CDR3 has 13 amino acids. Trimming stripped 0 bases from V and 6 bases from J, with 6 bases between. Here the CDR3 reads CATSRDQAQPQHF. CDR3 sequence (DNA): TGTGCCACCAGCAGAGATCAGGCTCAGCCCCAGCATTTT.

V and J are TRBV7-8 and TRBJ2-5, with a tentative D call TRBD2 (6 bases). The CDR3 has 14 amino acids. The germline CDR1 and CDR2 sequences are SGHVS and FQNEAQ. Trimming took off 5 bases at V and 5 bases at J, with 15 bases between the two ends. This CDR3 reads CASSPLTSRETQYF. The CDR3 DNA follows: TGTGCCAGCAGCCCCCTGACTAGTCGGGAGACCCAGTACTTC.

The V gene is TRBV11-2, the J gene TRBJ1-1; possible D gene TRBD1, 5 bases. Germline values: CDR1 SGHAT, CDR2 FQNNGV. V was trimmed by 3 bases and J by 1 base, leaving 6 bases between them. The CDR3 contains 13 residues. The CDR3 here is CASSFTGNTEAFF. The CDR3 DNA sequence: TGTGCCAGCAGCTTCACAGGGAACACTGAAGCTTTCTTT.

The rearrangement joins TRBV6-5 to TRBJ2-3; D is possibly TRBD1 (7 bases). The V end was cut by 6 bases, the J end by 5 bases, with 18 bases between. Per germline, CDR1 MNHEY and CDR2 SVGAGI. The length of the CDR3 is 15 residues. CDR3: CASRGRTGGEDTQYF. In nucleotides, the CDR3 is TGTGCCAGCAGAGGCCGGACAGGAGGGGAAGATACGCAGTATTTT.

The chain combines TRBV10-3 with TRBJ1-1, with 8 bases identical to TRBD1. The CDR3 spans 14 residues. Germline V lookup: CDR1 ENHRY, CDR2 SYGVKD. The trim removed 7 bases at V and 4 bases at J, leaving 8 bases unmatched. As DNA, the CDR3 is TGTGCCATCATCCCGGACAGGGAGGGCACTGAAGCTTTCTTT. The encoded protein is CAIIPDREGTEAFF.